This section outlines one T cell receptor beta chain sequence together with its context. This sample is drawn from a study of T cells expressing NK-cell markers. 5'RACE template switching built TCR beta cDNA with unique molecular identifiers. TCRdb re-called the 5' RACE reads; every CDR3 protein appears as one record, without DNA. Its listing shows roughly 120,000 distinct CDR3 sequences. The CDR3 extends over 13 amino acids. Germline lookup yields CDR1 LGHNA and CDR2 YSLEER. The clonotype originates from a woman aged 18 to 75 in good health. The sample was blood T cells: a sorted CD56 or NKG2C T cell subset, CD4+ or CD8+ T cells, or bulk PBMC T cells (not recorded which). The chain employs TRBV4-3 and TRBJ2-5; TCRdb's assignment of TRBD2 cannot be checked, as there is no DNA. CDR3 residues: CASSQARGETQYF.